This T cell receptor (beta chain) was retrieved from a study of spatial heterogeneity in lung cancer. Study context: Raw reads showed each unique TCR and UMI combination turning up more than ten times on average.

Study-level results: Tumor mutation counts were tracked by expanded intratumoral alpha and beta TCR counts.

As for time point: sample taken at primary tumor resection. No cells were sorted before sequencing. The whole RNA sequenced was extracted from tumor, nontumor lung or frozen PBMC. Germline CDR1 is SNHLY and CDR2 is FYNNEI. The CDR3 spans 20 residues. V lost 7 bases, J lost 1 base, and 30 bases lay in between. This clonotype was picked up many times. The target antigen is unknown. TCR cDNA molecules each had a unique molecular identifier. TCRdb reprocessed the 5' RACE reads with MiXCR, giving one entry per CDR3 protein. The sample includes 4,000 to 5,500 distinct CDR3 sequences, roughly 6.4% seen only once; the top ten take approximately 19%.

The starting material was lung tumor tissue, obtained at surgery. This sequence joins TRBV2 and TRBJ2-3, with D perhaps matching TRBD2 (6 bases). The origin of this receptor is a male donor with early-stage non-small cell lung cancer. The CDR3 loop reads CASIRPRAGTWMGRTDTQYF. CDR3 bases: TGTGCCAGCATTCGCCCTCGGGCGGGGACTTGGATGGGGCGCACAGATACGCAGTATTTT.